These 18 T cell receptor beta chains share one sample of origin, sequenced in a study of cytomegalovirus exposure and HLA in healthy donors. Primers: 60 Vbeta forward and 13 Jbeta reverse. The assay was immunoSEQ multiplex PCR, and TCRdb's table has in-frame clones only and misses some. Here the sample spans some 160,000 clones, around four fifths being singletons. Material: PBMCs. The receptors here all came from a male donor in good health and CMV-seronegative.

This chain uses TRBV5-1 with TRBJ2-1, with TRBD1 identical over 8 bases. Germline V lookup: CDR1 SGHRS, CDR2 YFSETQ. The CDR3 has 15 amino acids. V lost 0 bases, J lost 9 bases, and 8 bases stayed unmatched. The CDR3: CASSLGQGPSGEQFF. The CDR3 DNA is TGCGCCAGCAGCTTGGGACAGGGGCCAAGTGGTGAGCAGTTCTTC.

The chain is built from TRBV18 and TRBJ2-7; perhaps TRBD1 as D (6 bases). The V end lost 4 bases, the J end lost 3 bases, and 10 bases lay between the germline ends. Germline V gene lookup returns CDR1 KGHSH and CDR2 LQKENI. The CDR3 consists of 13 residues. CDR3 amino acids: CASSLGQLYEQYF. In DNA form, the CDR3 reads TGTGCCAGCTCACTCGGACAGCTCTACGAGCAGTACTTC.

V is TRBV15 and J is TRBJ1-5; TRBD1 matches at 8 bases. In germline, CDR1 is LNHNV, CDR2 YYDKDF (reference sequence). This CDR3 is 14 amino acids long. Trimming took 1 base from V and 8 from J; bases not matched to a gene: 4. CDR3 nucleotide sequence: TGTGCCACCAGCAGAGGACAGGGGAGTGAGCCCCAGCATTTT. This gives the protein CATSRGQGSEPQHF.

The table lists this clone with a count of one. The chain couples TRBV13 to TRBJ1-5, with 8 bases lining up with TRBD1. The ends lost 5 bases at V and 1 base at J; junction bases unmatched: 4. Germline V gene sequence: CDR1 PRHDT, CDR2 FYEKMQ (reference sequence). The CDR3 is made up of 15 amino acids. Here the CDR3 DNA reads TGTGCCAGCAGCAAGCGGACAGGGAGCAATCAGCCCCAGCATTTT. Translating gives CASSKRTGSNQPQHF.

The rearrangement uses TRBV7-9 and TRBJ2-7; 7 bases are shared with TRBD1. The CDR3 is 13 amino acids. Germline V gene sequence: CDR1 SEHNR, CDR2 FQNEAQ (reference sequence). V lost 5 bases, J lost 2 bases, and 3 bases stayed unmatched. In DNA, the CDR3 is TGTGCCAGCAGCGTTCAGGGGGCCTACGAGCAGTACTTC. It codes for CASSVQGAYEQYF.

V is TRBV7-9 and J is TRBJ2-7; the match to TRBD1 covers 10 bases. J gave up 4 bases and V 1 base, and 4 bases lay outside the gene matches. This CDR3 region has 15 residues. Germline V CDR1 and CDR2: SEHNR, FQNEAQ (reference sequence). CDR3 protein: CASSLGQGADYEQYF. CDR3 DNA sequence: TGTGCCAGCAGCTTAGGACAGGGGGCGGATTACGAGCAGTACTTC.

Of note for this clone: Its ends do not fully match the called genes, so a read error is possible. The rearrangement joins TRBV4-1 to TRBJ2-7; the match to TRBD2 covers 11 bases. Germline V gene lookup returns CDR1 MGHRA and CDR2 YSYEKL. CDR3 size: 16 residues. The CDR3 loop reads CASSQILAGESCEQYF. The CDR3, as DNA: TGCGCCAGCAGCCAAATACTAGCGGGGGAGTCCTGCGAGCAGTACTTC.

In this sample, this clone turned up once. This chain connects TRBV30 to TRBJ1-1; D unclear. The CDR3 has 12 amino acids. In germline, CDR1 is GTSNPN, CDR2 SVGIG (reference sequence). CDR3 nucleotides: TGTGCACTGGATTCGGGGAACACTGAAGCTTTCTTT. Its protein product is CALDSGNTEAFF.

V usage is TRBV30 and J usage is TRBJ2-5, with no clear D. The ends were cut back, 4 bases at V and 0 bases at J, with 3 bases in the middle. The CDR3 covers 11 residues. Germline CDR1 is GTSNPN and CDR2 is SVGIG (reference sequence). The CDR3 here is CAWTDQETQYF. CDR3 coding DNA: TGTGCCTGGACGGACCAAGAGACCCAGTACTTC.

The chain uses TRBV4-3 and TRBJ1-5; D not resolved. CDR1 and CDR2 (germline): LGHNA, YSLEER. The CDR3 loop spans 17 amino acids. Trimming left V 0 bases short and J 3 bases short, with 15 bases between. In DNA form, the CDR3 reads TGCGCCAGCAGCCAAGATCCGTCCGGCGGGTCCAATCAGCCCCAGCATTTT. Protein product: CASSQDPSGGSNQPQHF.

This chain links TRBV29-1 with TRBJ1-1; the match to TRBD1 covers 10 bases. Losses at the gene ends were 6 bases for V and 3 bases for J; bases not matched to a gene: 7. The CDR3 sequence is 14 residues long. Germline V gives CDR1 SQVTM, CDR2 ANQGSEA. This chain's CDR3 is CSVKDGTGDTEAFF. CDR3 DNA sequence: TGCAGCGTCAAAGACGGGACAGGGGACACTGAAGCTTTCTTT. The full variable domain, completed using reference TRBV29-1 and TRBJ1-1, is SAVISQKPSRDICQRGTSLTIQCQVDSQVTMMFWYRQQPGQSLTLIATANQGSEATYESGFVIDKFPISRPNLTFSTLTVSNMSPEDSSIYLCSVKDGTGDTEAFFGQGTRLTVV.

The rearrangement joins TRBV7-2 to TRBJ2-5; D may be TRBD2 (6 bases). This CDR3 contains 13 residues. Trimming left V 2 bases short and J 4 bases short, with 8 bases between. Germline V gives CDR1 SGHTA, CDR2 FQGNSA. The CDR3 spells CASSLSAGETQYF. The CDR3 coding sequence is TGTGCCAGCAGCTTATCAGCGGGAGAGACCCAGTACTTC.

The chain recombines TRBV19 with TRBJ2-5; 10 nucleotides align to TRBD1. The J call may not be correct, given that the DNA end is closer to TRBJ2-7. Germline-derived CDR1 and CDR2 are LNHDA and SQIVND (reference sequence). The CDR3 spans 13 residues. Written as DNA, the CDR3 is TGTGCCAGTAGTAGGGACAGGGGCTACGAGCAGTACTTC. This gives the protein CASSRDRGYEQYF.

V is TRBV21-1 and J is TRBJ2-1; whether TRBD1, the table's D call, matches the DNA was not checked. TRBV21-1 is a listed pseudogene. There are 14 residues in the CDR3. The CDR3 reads CASSTQPGISEQFF. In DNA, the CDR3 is TGTGCCAGCAGCACCCAACCAGGGATTAGTGAGCAGTTCTTC.

In DNA, the CDR3 is TGTGCCAGCACCCCAGGGCAGACCCAAGAGACCCAGTACTTC. Translated, it gives CASTPGQTQETQYF. This chain links TRBV6-6 with TRBJ2-5; a weak D match, TRBD1 (5 bases). Germline-derived CDR1 and CDR2 are MNHNY and SVGAGI (reference sequence). This CDR3 spans 14 amino acids. The V gene lost 7 bases and the J gene lost 1 base, with 13 bases spanning the gap.

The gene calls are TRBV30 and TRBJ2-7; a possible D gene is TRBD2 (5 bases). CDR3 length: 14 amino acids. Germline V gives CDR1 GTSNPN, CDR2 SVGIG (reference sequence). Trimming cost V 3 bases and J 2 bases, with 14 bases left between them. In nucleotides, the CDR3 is TGTGCCTGGAGGCAAGAGGGCAACACCTACGAGCAGTACTTC. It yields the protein CAWRQEGNTYEQYF.

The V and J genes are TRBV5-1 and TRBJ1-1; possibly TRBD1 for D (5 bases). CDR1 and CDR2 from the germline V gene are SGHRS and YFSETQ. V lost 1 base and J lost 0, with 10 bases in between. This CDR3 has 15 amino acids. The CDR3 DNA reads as TGCGCCAGCAGCTTGAATCAGGGTTTGAACACTGAAGCTTTCTTT. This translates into CASSLNQGLNTEAFF.

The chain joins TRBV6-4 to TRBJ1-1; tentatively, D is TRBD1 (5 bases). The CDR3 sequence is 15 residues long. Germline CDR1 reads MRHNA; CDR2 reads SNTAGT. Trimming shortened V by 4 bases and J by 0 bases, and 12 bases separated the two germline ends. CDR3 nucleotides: TGTGCCAGCAGTGTAGAGGCAGGGATGAACACTGAAGCTTTCTTT. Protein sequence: CASSVEAGMNTEAFF.